The clone carrying this T cell receptor (beta chain) was recorded many times. Its antigen is unknown. This sample is drawn from a study of T cell repertoires in cytomegalovirus infection. Study conclusions and caveats: HLA-C-restricted CMV clonotypes gave the most frequent clonotype in two of eight donors.

Trimming took off 3 bases at V and 0 bases at J, with 10 bases between the two ends. The CDR3 is 15 amino acids. MiXCR, run by TCRdb on the reads, gives a single entry per CDR3 protein. The data hold under 250,000 distinct CDR3 sequences, with approximately 6.7% observed a single time. The chain is built from TRBV12-3 or TRBV12-4 and TRBJ2-3; D not resolved. This clonotype was obtained from a human donor in good health (CMV status not recorded). Some clones in this sample may be carry-over from other donors' samples. The source material was PBMCs. CDR3 amino acids: CASSFPGPSTDTQYF. The DNA for the CDR3 is TGTGCCAGCAGTTTTCCTGGGCCGAGCACAGATACGCAGTATTTT.